This T cell receptor (beta chain) was observed in a study of T cells after yellow fever vaccination. Study-wide background: Low-cell-number fractions underwent preparation using SMART-Seq v4 Ultra Low Input.

Template-switching 5'RACE yielded the TCR cDNA; a universal primer site and UMIs were added in the process. TCRdb fed the 5' RACE reads into MiXCR, producing one record per CDR3 protein. The sample records a few hundred thousand distinct CDR3 sequences, 6.7% being singletons. CDR1 is SGHTA and CDR2 is FQGNSA in the germline V gene. This CDR3 has 15 amino acids. Trimming cost V 4 bases and J 2 bases; bases outside gene matches: 7. This clonotype was recorded at least ten times. The chain uses TRBV7-2 and TRBJ2-7; 8 bases are a match to TRBD2. This specimen consisted of CD4+ T cells sorted from PBMCs, obtained on the day of the yellow fever booster vaccination. The sequence was obtained from a man aged 25 to 40 who received the YFV17D yellow fever vaccine. The CDR3 nucleotides are TGTGCCAGCAGCTATACCGGACTAGCCACCTACGAGCAGTACTTC. Amino acid sequence: CASSYTGLATYEQYF.